The 27 T cell receptor beta chains in this list originate from one sample, sequenced in a study. A single record per CDR3 protein comes from TCRdb applying MiXCR to the RT-PCR reads. The sample lists about 700,000 distinct CDR3 sequences; approximately 14% were seen once. Sequencing used memory CD4+ T cells from blood. The source is a female donor in good health, serving as a healthy control.

This clonotype was counted ten times or more. The chain links TRBV5-1 to TRBJ2-5, with unresolved D. V shed 1 base and J shed 5 bases, with 12 bases lying between them. The CDR3 contains 14 residues. Germline V lookup: CDR1 SGHRS, CDR2 YFSETQ. The CDR3: CASSLSLSSETQYF. In DNA form, the CDR3 reads TGCGCCAGCAGCTTGAGTCTGAGTTCGGAGACCCAGTACTTC.

This clonotype was seen once. The chain recombines TRBV5-4 with TRBJ2-5; TRBD2 is a possible D gene (5 bases). The CDR3 covers 14 residues. CDR1 is SGHNT and CDR2 is YYREEE in the germline V gene (reference sequence). V dropped 4 bases and J dropped 4 bases, with 14 bases sitting between them. The CDR3 nucleotides are TGTGCCAGCAGCCCCACTAGACGTGCAGAGACCCAGTACTTC. Amino acids: CASSPTRRAETQYF. The full variable domain, its missing parts supplied by reference TRBV5-4 and TRBJ2-5, is ETGVTQSPTHLIKTRGQQVTLRCSSQSGHNTVSWYQQALGQGPQFIFQYYREEENGRGNFPPRFSGLQFPNYSSELNVNALELDDSALYLCASSPTRRAETQYFGPGTRLLVL.

Remarks on this clonotype: This may come from a read error, since a much larger clone is one base off. The genes are TRBV29-1 and TRBJ2-5; tentatively, D is TRBD2 (6 bases). There are 12 residues in the CDR3. V lost 5 bases and J lost 4, with 11 bases in between. Germline V gene lookup returns CDR1 SQVTM and CDR2 ANQGSEA. The CDR3 spells CSVTEGGETQYF. The CDR3 DNA sequence: TGCAGCGTTACGGAGGGCGGAGAGACCCAGTACTTC.

This clonotype has a handful of counts. The J gene is TRBJ2-1, the V gene TRBV5-1, with D perhaps TRBD1 or TRBD2 (6 bases each). In germline, CDR1 is SGHRS, CDR2 YFSETQ. With 4 bases removed from V and 2 bases from J, the gap between germline ends came to 16 bases. This CDR3 is built from 16 residues. The CDR3 reads CASSGGGGGPYNEQFF. CDR3 nucleotide sequence: TGCGCCAGCAGCGGGGGAGGAGGGGGGCCCTACAATGAGCAGTTCTTC. Drawing the rest from reference TRBV5-1 and TRBJ2-1, the complete variable domain is KAGVTQTPRYLIKTRGQQVTLSCSPISGHRSVSWYQQTPGQGLQFLFEYFSETQRNKGNFPGRFSGRQFSNSRSEMNVSTLELGDSALYLCASSGGGGGPYNEQFFGPGTRLTVL.

Here the CDR3 reads CASTSSLGYFSPLHF. CDR3 in DNA: TGTGCCAGCACTTCTTCCTTGGGGTATTTCTCACCCCTCCACTTT. V usage is TRBV28 and J usage is TRBJ1-6, with D hard to call. V lost 7 bases and J 10 bases, leaving 20 bases between the germline ends. This CDR3 comprises 15 residues. Germline lookup yields CDR1 MDHEN and CDR2 SYDVKM.

The rearrangement uses TRBV12-3 or TRBV12-4 and TRBJ2-7; TRBD2 matches at 13 bases. Unmatched junction bases numbered 4, after V lost 5 bases and J lost 3 bases. The CDR3 has 15 amino acids. The CDR3 coding sequence is TGTGCCAGCAGTCGGACTAGCGGGAGTGACTACGAGCAGTACTTC. It codes for CASSRTSGSDYEQYF.

The chain uses TRBV6-2 or TRBV6-3 and TRBJ1-2; unclear D gene. V lost 2 bases to trimming and J lost 7 bases, with 17 bases between them. From germline, CDR1 is MNHEY and CDR2 SVGEGT. The CDR3 has 15 residues. This CDR3 reads CASSYRAEARPGYTF. CDR3 coding DNA: TGTGCCAGCAGTTACCGGGCCGAAGCCAGACCTGGCTACACCTTC.

The table lists this clonotype with many counts. V and J are TRBV12-3 or TRBV12-4 and TRBJ2-1; 8 nucleotides line up with TRBD2. V lost 6 bases, J lost 6 bases, and 10 bases stayed unmatched. The CDR3 runs to 15 residues. The CDR3 loop is CASSLSGSLLNEQFF. In nucleotides, the CDR3 is TGTGCCAGCAGCTTGAGCGGGAGTTTGCTCAATGAGCAGTTCTTC.

This chain links TRBV28 with TRBJ1-2, with 10 bases identical to TRBD1. CDR3 length equals 15 residues. CDR1 is MDHEN, CDR2 SYDVKM, per germline. V dropped 8 bases and J dropped 2; count of bases not matched to a gene: 8. Here the CDR3 DNA reads TGTGCCAGCCTGGCTCCGGGACAGGGGAACTATGGCTACACCTTC. Residues: CASLAPGQGNYGYTF.

This clonotype has a handful of counts. The J gene is TRBJ2-3, the V gene TRBV7-9, with 7 nucleotides matching TRBD2. From germline, CDR1 is SEHNR and CDR2 FQNEAQ (reference sequence). The CDR3 sequence is 15 residues long. J lost 4 bases, V lost 1 base, and 5 bases had no gene match. CDR3 in amino acids: CASSLDRAGADTQYF. The CDR3 coding sequence is TGTGCCAGCAGCTTAGACCGGGCGGGGGCAGATACGCAGTATTTT.

The chain has TRBV20-1 and TRBJ2-7; D not certain. The CDR3 has 12 amino acids. V lost 6 bases and J 3 bases, leaving 12 bases between the germline ends. Germline assignment: CDR1 DFQATT and CDR2 SNEGSKA (reference sequence). The CDR3 region has the DNA TGCAGTGCCCTGAGGCTAGGCTACGAGCAGTACTTC. Protein: CSALRLGYEQYF.

Here the CDR3 reads CASSLLSGRISGNTIYF. The CDR3 nucleotides are TGTGCCAGCAGTTTGCTTTCGGGCCGGATCTCTGGAAACACCATATATTTT. V gene TRBV28 combines with J gene TRBJ1-3; D is ambiguous. In germline, CDR1 is MDHEN, CDR2 SYDVKM. The CDR3 runs 17 residues. With 3 bases removed from V and 0 bases from J, the gap between germline ends came to 15 bases.

This chain uses TRBV15 with TRBJ2-7, with TRBD1 identical over 7 bases. Trimming took 0 bases from V and 2 from J; bases not matched to a gene: 16. The CDR3 loop spans 19 amino acids. Per germline, CDR1 LNHNV and CDR2 YYDKDF (reference sequence). CDR3 nucleotides: TGTGCCACCAGCAGAGATCGGGCTGGAACAGGGGAGTTGCCCTACGAGCAGTACTTC. Translating it yields CATSRDRAGTGELPYEQYF.

There are many counts of this clonotype. The chain combines TRBV7-9 with TRBJ2-1; D may match TRBD1 or TRBD2 (6 bases each). Per the germline V gene, CDR1 is SEHNR and CDR2 is FQNEAQ (reference sequence). The CDR3 extends over 18 amino acids. V dropped 4 bases and J dropped 5 bases, with 24 bases sitting between them. The CDR3 sequence is CASSSDAGHQLYDNEQFF. CDR3 coding DNA: TGTGCCAGCAGCTCAGACGCGGGACATCAACTTTACGACAATGAGCAGTTCTTC.

At least ten counts were recorded for this clonotype. The gene calls are TRBV4-3 and TRBJ2-1, with a tentative D call TRBD2 (5 bases). This CDR3 comprises 17 residues. Trimming removed 1 base at V and 4 bases at J, with 17 bases between. Germline V gives CDR1 LGHNA, CDR2 YSLEER. The CDR3 DNA reads as TGCGCCAGCAGCCAAGGCACCAGTCAGGAGGCGTACAATGAGCAGTTCTTC. Residues: CASSQGTSQEAYNEQFF.

As regards this clonotype: Since a much larger clone is just one base distant, this may be a read error. The chain employs TRBV27 and TRBJ2-7, with 11 bases fitting TRBD2. Germline values: CDR1 MNHEY, CDR2 SMNVEV (reference sequence). The CDR3 is 14 amino acids. Trimming removed 5 bases from V and 3 bases from J; junction bases left unmatched: 3. DNA for the CDR3: TGTGCCAGCAGTACCGGGACTAGCGGCTACGAGCAGTACTTC. Protein: CASSTGTSGYEQYF.

This clonotype was seen a few times. The rearrangement links TRBV20-1 to TRBJ2-2, with D tentatively TRBD1 (5 bases). From germline, CDR1 is DFQATT and CDR2 SNEGSKA (reference sequence). V lost 6 bases to trimming and J lost 1 base, with 6 bases between them. The CDR3 is made up of 12 amino acids. The CDR3 DNA sequence: TGCAGTGCCGACAGGAACACCGGGGAGCTGTTTTTT. This sequence encodes CSADRNTGELFF.

This clonotype was seen ten or more times. The germline gene is not matched at one end of the junction; a read error may be the cause. The DNA of the CDR3 is TGTGCCAGCTCACTCGGAGGGACGGCGAACACTGAAGCTTTCTTT. Its protein is CASSLGGTANTEAFF. V is TRBV5-1 and J is TRBJ1-1; D might be TRBD1 (5 bases). Germline V gene data show CDR1 as SGHRS and CDR2 as YFSETQ. CDR3 length equals 15 residues.

A word on this clonotype: This may be a read error: a much more frequent sequence differs by one nucleotide. The gene calls are TRBV6-6 and TRBJ2-7; 10 bases are a match to TRBD2. The germline gives CDR1 MNHNY, CDR2 SVGAGI (reference sequence). This CDR3 is 14 amino acids long. J was trimmed by 2 bases and V by 5 bases; bases with no gene match: 3. CDR3 amino acids: CASSPSGSPYEQYF. CDR3 in DNA: TGTGCCAGCAGTCCTAGCGGGAGCCCCTACGAGCAGTACTTC.

The V and J genes are TRBV3-1 and TRBJ2-7; D not certain. Germline CDR1 is LGHDT and CDR2 is YNNKEL (reference sequence). The CDR3 contains 12 residues. V shed 6 bases and J shed 1 base, with 7 bases lying between them. The CDR3 DNA sequence: TGTGCCAGCAGTGGCTATTCCTACGAGCAGTACTTC. This encodes CASSGYSYEQYF.

This clonotype was counted ten times or more. The V and J genes are TRBV28 and TRBJ1-2; 10 bases match TRBD1. CDR1 and CDR2 (germline): MDHEN, SYDVKM. The CDR3 spans 16 residues. V was pared by 6 bases and J by 2 bases, with 9 bases of the junction left unmatched. The CDR3 loop is CASSPRQGADNYGYTF. CDR3 nucleotide sequence: TGTGCCAGCAGCCCGCGACAGGGGGCCGACAACTATGGCTACACCTTC.

The V call is TRBV20-1, the J call TRBJ2-7; tentative D call: TRBD1 (5 bases). Looked up from germline, CDR1 is DFQATT and CDR2 is SNEGSKA (reference sequence). V was shortened by 6 bases and J by 3 bases, with 9 bases between the two germline ends. This CDR3 contains 11 residues. In DNA, the CDR3 is TGCAGTGCCCAAAGGGGCTACGAGCAGTACTTC. It yields the protein CSAQRGYEQYF.

V usage is TRBV9 and J usage is TRBJ2-5; D is perhaps TRBD1 or TRBD2 (6 bases each). The length of the CDR3 is 16 residues. Germline V gene lookup returns CDR1 SGDLS and CDR2 YYNGEE. V lost 3 bases, J lost 3 bases, and 18 bases lay in between. The CDR3 sequence is CASSAGLGGGKETQYF. The CDR3 DNA reads as TGTGCCAGCAGCGCGGGGCTCGGGGGCGGAAAAGAGACCCAGTACTTC.

This clonotype appeared many times. This sequence joins TRBV29-1 and TRBJ2-1; the match to TRBD2 covers 7 bases. The CDR3 loop spans 16 amino acids. The V gene's germline CDR1 is SQVTM and CDR2 ANQGSEA. J gave up 1 base and V 0 bases, and 6 bases lay outside the gene matches. CDR3 amino acids: CSVEEGGGGSYNEQFF. DNA of the CDR3: TGCAGCGTTGAAGAAGGCGGGGGAGGGTCCTACAATGAGCAGTTCTTC.

This clonotype was observed at least ten times. The chain recombines TRBV5-1 with TRBJ2-5; 15 bases agree with TRBD2. V lost 0 bases, J lost 5 bases, and 5 bases stayed unmatched. This CDR3 is 17 amino acids long. Germline CDR1 and CDR2: SGHRS and YFSETQ. The CDR3 region is CASSLALGLAGGETQYF. The DNA of the CDR3 is TGCGCCAGCAGCTTGGCCCTAGGACTAGCGGGAGGGGAGACCCAGTACTTC.

This clonotype has just a few counts. The rearrangement links TRBV20-1 to TRBJ2-1; a weak D match, TRBD2 (6 bases). CDR1 and CDR2 from the germline V gene are DFQATT and SNEGSKA (reference sequence). V lost 3 bases and J lost 6, with 36 bases in between. This CDR3 comprises 21 residues. The CDR3 region has the DNA TGCAGTGCTAGCCCCCCATATGGGCGAGGATCCACGGCGGGGAAATTCAATGAGCAGTTCTTC. Its translation: CSASPPYGRGSTAGKFNEQFF.

This clonotype was counted a few times. This chain connects TRBV18 to TRBJ2-7, with 11 bases aligning to TRBD1. The CDR3 runs to 17 residues. V lost 6 bases to trimming and J lost 3 bases; unmatched junction nucleotides: 13. CDR1 is KGHSH, CDR2 LQKENI, per germline. CDR3 sequence (DNA): TGTGCCAGCTCCCAGATGCCCCCCGGGACAGGGGGCTACGAGCAGTACTTC. Translated: CASSQMPPGTGGYEQYF.